A selection of T cell receptor beta chains follows, all from one sample in a study of blood T cell repertoires in COVID-19. Here immunoSEQ multiplex PCR was the method, and the copy in TCRdb shows in-frame clones only, minus some. The table has 50,000 to 80,000 clones, approximately 80% seen once; the top ten hold 5.6%. Specimen: peripheral blood. These receptors originate from a woman in her sixties or seventies with acute or convalescent COVID-19. CDR3s include the opening cysteine and the closing phenylalanine or tryptophan. Fields, in order: D gene, clone size, V gene, J gene, CDR3 protein, CDR3 DNA. A D gene is named only where the DNA matches it firmly. The listing skips clone size in some rows; elsewhere it reads once, few, many or a size class.

>NA|NA|TRBV7-9|TRBJ2-7
CASSLAGGDEQYF
TGTGCCAGCAGCTTAGCAGGGGGGGACGAGCAGTACTTC
>NA|NA|TRBV13|TRBJ1-5
CASSIAGQPQHF
TGTGCCAGCAGCATCGCAGGTCAGCCCCAGCATTTT
>NA|NA|TRBV21-1|TRBJ1-5
CASSKGGGRNQPQHF
TGTGCCAGCAGCAAGGGGGGGGGTCGCAATCAGCCCCAGCATTTT
>TRBD1|NA|TRBV5-6|TRBJ1-5
CASSSDRRNQPQHF
TGTGCCAGCAGCTCGGACAGGCGCAATCAGCCCCAGCATTTT
>NA|NA|TRBV5-1|TRBJ1-2
CASSLDTGANYGYTF
TGCGCCAGCAGCTTGGACACGGGGGCTAACTATGGCTACACCTTC
>TRBD1|NA|TRBV4-1|TRBJ1-4
CASSGSGTGNEKLFF
TGCGCCAGCAGCGGATCCGGGACAGGCAATGAAAAACTGTTTTTT
>NA|NA|TRBV5-6|TRBJ1-1
CASSSSKGQGRTLNTEAFF
TGTGCCAGCAGCTCATCTAAGGGGCAGGGGAGAACGTTGAATACTGAAGCTTTCTTT
>TRBD1|once|TRBV19|TRBJ1-4
CASSAKDRGTNEKLFF
TGTGCCAGTAGTGCCAAGGACAGGGGAACTAATGAAAAACTGTTTTTT
>TRBD1|NA|TRBV2|TRBJ2-5
CASRPGQGFEETQYF
TGTGCCAGCAGACCGGGACAGGGGTTCGAGGAGACCCAGTACTTC
>NA|NA|TRBV5-6|TRBJ2-1
CASSHPSRGRGEQFF
TGTGCCAGCAGCCACCCATCCCGAGGCAGGGGTGAGCAGTTCTTC
>NA|NA|TRBV27|TRBJ1-1
CASSLSRTANTEAFF
TGTGCCAGCAGTTTATCGAGGACAGCCAACACTGAAGCTTTCTTT